These 10 T cell receptor beta chains were sequenced from one sample in a study of blood T cell repertoires in COVID-19. Libraries were prepared by immunoSEQ multiplex PCR; TCRdb keeps only in-frame clonotypes and omits some of them. This sample yields roughly 480,000 clones, of which 85% to 90% are seen a single time; about 1% belongs to the top ten. Sequenced sample: peripheral blood. The receptors originated from a man aged 18 to 30 with COVID-19, enrolled during active disease.

The chain combines TRBV3-1 (or the pseudogene TRBV3-2) with TRBJ2-1; D might be TRBD2 (7 bases). Germline V gene sequence: CDR1 LGHDT, CDR2 YNNKEL (reference sequence). Trimming shortened V by 6 bases and J by 8 bases, and 20 bases separated the two germline ends. The CDR3 is made up of 15 amino acids. Here the CDR3 reads CASSPLVGAGDEQFF. CDR3 in DNA: TGTGCCAGCAGTCCCCTCGTGGGGGCGGGGGATGAGCAGTTCTTC.

The chain couples TRBV24-1 to TRBJ2-7, with a weak D call TRBD2 (7 bases). This CDR3 contains 14 residues. Germline CDR1 reads KGHDR; CDR2 reads SFDVKD. V was cut by 5 bases and J by 7 bases, with 17 bases left in between. CDR3 DNA: TGTGCCACCAGTGGACGGGGGGCGCAGGATGAGCAGTACTTC. Translated, it gives CATSGRGAQDEQYF.

This rearrangement joins TRBV4-1 to TRBJ2-3; 7 positions match TRBD2. The CDR3 covers 14 residues. The germline V gene has CDR1 MGHRA and CDR2 YSYEKL. V was pared by 7 bases and J by 6 bases, with 10 bases of the junction left unmatched. In DNA, the CDR3 is TGCGCCAGCAATGTCGGGGGGATATTTGATACGCAGTATTTT. This translates into CASNVGGIFDTQYF.

J is TRBJ2-7 and V is TRBV6-5, with D possibly matching TRBD2 (5 bases). The CDR3 is made up of 14 amino acids. Trimming removed 11 bases from V and 3 bases from J, with 20 bases in between. CDR1 is MNHEY and CDR2 is SVGAGI in the germline V gene. Written as DNA, the CDR3 is TGTGCCCACCAGTTTGGGAGCGGAAACTACGAGCAGTACTTC. Its protein is CAHQFGSGNYEQYF.

J is TRBJ1-1 and V is TRBV20-1; D gene unclear. The CDR3 contains 11 residues. V shed 3 bases and J shed 8 bases, with 10 bases lying between them. The V gene's germline CDR1 is DFQATT and CDR2 SNEGSKA (reference sequence). This CDR3 reads CSARGAGEAFF. The CDR3 region has the DNA TGCAGTGCTAGGGGTGCGGGCGAAGCTTTCTTT.

This rearrangement joins TRBV13 to TRBJ2-7; 9 nucleotides agree with TRBD1. This CDR3 region has 16 residues. V lost 2 bases and J lost 3; bases outside the gene matches: 8. From germline, CDR1 is PRHDT and CDR2 FYEKMQ (reference sequence). The CDR3, as DNA: TGTGCCAGCAGCTTACGCGGGGACAGGGCTGGCTACGAGCAGTACTTC. Translation: CASSLRGDRAGYEQYF. Filled out from reference TRBV13 and TRBJ2-7, the complete variable domain reads AAGVIQSPRHLIKEKRETATLKCYPIPRHDTVYWYQQGPGQDPQFLISFYEKMQSDKGSIPDRFSAQQFSDYHSELNMSSLELGDSALYFCASSLRGDRAGYEQYFGPGTRLTVT.

The chain recombines TRBV11-2 with TRBJ2-3, with TRBD2 as a possible D gene (5 bases). Between the trimmed V and J ends, which lost 0 bases and 4 bases, there was a span of 11 bases. This CDR3 region has 15 residues. Germline V gene data show CDR1 as SGHAT and CDR2 as FQNNGV. CDR3 sequence (DNA): TGTGCCAGCAGCTTAGAGGCAGTCGGGGCAGATACGCAGTATTTT. Translating it yields CASSLEAVGADTQYF. The whole variable domain, filled in from reference TRBV11-2 and TRBJ2-3, reads EAGVAQSPRYKIIEKRQSVAFWCNPISGHATLYWYQQILGQGPKLLIQFQNNGVVDDSQLPKDRFSAERLKGVDSTLKIQPAKLEDSAVYLCASSLEAVGADTQYFGPGTRLTVL.

The chain carries TRBV18 and TRBJ2-7, with 13 bases matching TRBD2. Germline CDR1 KGHSH, CDR2 LQKENI. Germline trimming cut 4 bases from V and 6 bases from J; bases unmatched to any gene: 6. The CDR3 sequence is 15 residues long. The CDR3 is CASSLETSGRSEQYF. CDR3 DNA: TGTGCCAGCTCACTCGAGACTAGCGGGAGGTCCGAGCAGTACTTC.

V is TRBV4-1 and J is TRBJ2-2, with a possible D match to TRBD2 (6 bases). Germline assignment: CDR1 MGHRA and CDR2 YSYEKL. There are 15 residues in the CDR3. V lost 1 base and J lost 3, with 9 bases in between. The CDR3 coding sequence is TGCGCCAGCAGCCAAGCCGGGACTGACACCGGGGAGCTGTTTTTT. It specifies CASSQAGTDTGELFF.

The chain combines TRBV24-1 with TRBJ2-7; D unresolved. This CDR3 region has 12 residues. V lost 3 bases and J 6 bases, leaving 8 bases between the germline ends. The germline CDR1 and CDR2 sequences are KGHDR and SFDVKD. CDR3 protein: CATSDTFGEQYF. The CDR3 bases are TGTGCCACCAGTGATACGTTCGGCGAGCAGTACTTC.